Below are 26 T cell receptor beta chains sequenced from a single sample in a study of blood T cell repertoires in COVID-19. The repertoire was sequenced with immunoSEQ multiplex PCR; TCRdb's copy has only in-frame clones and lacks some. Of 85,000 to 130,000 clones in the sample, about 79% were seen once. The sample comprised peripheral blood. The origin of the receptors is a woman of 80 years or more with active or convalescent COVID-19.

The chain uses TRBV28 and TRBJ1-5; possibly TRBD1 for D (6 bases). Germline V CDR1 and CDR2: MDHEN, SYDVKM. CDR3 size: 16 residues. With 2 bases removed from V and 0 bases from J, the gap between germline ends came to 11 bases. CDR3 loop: CASSLGQLYSNQPQHF. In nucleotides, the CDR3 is TGTGCCAGCAGTTTAGGACAGTTATATAGCAATCAGCCCCAGCATTTT.

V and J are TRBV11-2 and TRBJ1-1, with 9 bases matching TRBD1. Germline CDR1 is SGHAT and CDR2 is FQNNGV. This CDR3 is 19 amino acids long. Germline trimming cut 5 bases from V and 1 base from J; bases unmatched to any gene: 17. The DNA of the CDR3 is TGTGCCAGCAGCGGACGTCCCGGGACAGGGACGTCGGCGAACACTGAAGCTTTCTTT. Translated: CASSGRPGTGTSANTEAFF.

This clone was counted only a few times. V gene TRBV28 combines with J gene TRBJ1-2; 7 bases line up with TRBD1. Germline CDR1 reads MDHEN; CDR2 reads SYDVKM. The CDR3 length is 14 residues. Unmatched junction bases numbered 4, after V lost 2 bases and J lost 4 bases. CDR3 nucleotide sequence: TGTGCCAGCAGTTTAATGGGACAGATCTATGGCTACACCTTC. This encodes CASSLMGQIYGYTF.

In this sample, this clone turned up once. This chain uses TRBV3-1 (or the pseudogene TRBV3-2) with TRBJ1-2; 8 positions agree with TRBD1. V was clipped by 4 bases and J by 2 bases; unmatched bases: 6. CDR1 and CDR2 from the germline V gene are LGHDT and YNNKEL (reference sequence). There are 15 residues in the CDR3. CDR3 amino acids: CASSPGQGPNYGYTF. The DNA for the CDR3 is TGTGCCAGCAGCCCTGGACAGGGACCCAACTATGGCTACACCTTC.

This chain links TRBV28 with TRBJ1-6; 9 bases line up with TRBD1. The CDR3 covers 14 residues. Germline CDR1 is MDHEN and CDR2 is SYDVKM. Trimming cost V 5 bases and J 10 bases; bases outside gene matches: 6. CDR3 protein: CASSPTGGLSPLHF. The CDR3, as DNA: TGTGCCAGCAGTCCGACAGGGGGTTTGTCACCCCTCCACTTT.

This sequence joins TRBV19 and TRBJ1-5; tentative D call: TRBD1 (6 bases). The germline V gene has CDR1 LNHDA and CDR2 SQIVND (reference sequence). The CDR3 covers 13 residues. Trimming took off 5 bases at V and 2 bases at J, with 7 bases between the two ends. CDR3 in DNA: TGTGCCAGTAGTTCAGGGGGCAATCAGCCCCAGCATTTT. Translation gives CASSSGGNQPQHF.

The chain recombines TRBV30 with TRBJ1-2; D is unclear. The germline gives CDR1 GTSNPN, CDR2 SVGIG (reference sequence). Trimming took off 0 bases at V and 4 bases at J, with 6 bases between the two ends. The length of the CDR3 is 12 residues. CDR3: CAWSVPGYGYTF. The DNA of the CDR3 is TGTGCCTGGAGTGTACCAGGCTATGGCTACACCTTC.

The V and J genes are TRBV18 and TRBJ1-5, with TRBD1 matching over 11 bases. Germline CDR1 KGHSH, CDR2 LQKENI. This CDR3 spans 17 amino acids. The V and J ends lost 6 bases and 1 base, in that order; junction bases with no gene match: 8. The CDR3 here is CASSRTGTGGSNQPQHF. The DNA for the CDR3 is TGTGCCAGCTCCCGAACCGGGACAGGGGGGAGCAATCAGCCCCAGCATTTT. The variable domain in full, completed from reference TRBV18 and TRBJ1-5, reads NAGVMQNPRHLVRRRGQEARLRCSPMKGHSHVYWYRQLPEEGLKFMVYLQKENIIDESGMPKERFSAEFPKEGPSILRIQQVVRGDSAAYFCASSRTGTGGSNQPQHFGDGTRLSIL.

CDR3 in amino acids: CASNQQGIEQFF. CDR3 in DNA: TGTGCCAGCAACCAACAGGGGATTGAGCAGTTCTTC. The rearrangement links TRBV2 to TRBJ2-1, with TRBD1 matching 7 bases. Germline loops: CDR1 SNHLY, CDR2 FYNNEI. There are 12 residues in the CDR3. V shed 7 bases, J shed 9 bases, and the junction held 6 bases outside the gene matches.

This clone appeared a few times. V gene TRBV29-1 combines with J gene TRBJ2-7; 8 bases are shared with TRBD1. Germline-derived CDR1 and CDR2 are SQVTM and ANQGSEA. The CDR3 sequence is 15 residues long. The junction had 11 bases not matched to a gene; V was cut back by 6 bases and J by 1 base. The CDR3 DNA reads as TGCAGCGTCCAAGTAGGGCAGGGGGCATCCTACGAGCAGTACTTC. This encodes CSVQVGQGASYEQYF.

CDR3 sequence (DNA): TGTGCCAGCAGCGGAACACAGGGGAAGCGGGATGGCTACACCTTC. Protein product: CASSGTQGKRDGYTF. This chain joins TRBV9 and TRBJ1-2; 7 bases are a match to TRBD1. This CDR3 has 15 residues. The germline V gene encodes CDR1 SGDLS and CDR2 YYNGEE. V shed 3 bases, J shed 6 bases, and the junction held 11 bases outside the gene matches.

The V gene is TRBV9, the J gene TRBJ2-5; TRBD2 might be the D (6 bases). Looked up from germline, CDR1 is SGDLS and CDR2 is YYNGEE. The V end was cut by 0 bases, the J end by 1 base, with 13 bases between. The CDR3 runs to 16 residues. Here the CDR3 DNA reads TGTGCCAGCAGCGTAGTCCCCGGGAGAGCCCAAGAGACCCAGTACTTC. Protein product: CASSVVPGRAQETQYF. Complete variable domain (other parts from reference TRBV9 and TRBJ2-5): DSGVTQTPKHLITATGQRVTLRCSPRSGDLSVYWYQQSLDQGLQFLIQYYNGEERAKGNILERFSAQQFPDLHSELNLSSLELGDSALYFCASSVVPGRAQETQYFGPGTRLLVL.

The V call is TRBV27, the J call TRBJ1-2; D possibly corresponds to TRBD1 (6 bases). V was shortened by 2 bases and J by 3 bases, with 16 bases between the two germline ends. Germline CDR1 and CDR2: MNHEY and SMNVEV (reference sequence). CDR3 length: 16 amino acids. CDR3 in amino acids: CASSLGSRGRDYGYTF. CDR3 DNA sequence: TGTGCCAGCAGTTTAGGATCCAGGGGCAGGGACTATGGCTACACCTTC.

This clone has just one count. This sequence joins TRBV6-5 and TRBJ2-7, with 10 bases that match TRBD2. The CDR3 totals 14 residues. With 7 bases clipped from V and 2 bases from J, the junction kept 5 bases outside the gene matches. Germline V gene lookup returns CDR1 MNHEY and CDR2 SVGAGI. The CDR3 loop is CASNPSGRAYEQYF. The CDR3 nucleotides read TGTGCCAGCAACCCAAGCGGGAGGGCCTACGAGCAGTACTTC.

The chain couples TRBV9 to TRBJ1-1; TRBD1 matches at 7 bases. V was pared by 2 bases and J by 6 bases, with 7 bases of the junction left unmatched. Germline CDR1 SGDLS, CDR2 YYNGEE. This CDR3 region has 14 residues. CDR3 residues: CASSVSDRDSEAFF. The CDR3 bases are TGTGCCAGCAGCGTGTCCGACAGGGACTCTGAAGCTTTCTTT.

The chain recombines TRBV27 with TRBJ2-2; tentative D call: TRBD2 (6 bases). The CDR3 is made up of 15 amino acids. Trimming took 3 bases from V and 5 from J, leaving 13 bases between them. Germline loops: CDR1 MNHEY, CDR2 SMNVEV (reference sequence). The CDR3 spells CASSLGTELTGELFF. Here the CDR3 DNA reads TGTGCCAGCAGTTTGGGGACTGAACTTACCGGGGAGCTGTTTTTT.

The CDR3 sequence: CATRQGAVDNSPLHF. CDR3 DNA: TGTGCCACCCGACAGGGGGCTGTGGATAATTCACCCCTCCACTTT. The genes are TRBV3-1 (or the pseudogene TRBV3-2) and TRBJ1-6; 10 bases align to TRBD1. The germline V gene encodes CDR1 LGHDT and CDR2 YNNKEL (reference sequence). Trimming cost V 10 bases and J 5 bases; bases outside gene matches: 8. This CDR3 is built from 15 residues.

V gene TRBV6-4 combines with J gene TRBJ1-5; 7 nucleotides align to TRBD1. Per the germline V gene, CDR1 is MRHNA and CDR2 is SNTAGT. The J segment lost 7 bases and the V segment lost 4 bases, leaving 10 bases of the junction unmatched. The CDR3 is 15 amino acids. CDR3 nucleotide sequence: TGTGCCAGCAGTGTAGACAGGGTCTTCAAGCAGCCCCAGCATTTT. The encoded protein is CASSVDRVFKQPQHF.

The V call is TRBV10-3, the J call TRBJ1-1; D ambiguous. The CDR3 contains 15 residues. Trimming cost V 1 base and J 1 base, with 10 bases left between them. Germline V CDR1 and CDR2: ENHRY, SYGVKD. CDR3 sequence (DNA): TGTGCCATCAGTGAGTGGGCAGGTAAGAACACTGAAGCTTTCTTT. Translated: CAISEWAGKNTEAFF.

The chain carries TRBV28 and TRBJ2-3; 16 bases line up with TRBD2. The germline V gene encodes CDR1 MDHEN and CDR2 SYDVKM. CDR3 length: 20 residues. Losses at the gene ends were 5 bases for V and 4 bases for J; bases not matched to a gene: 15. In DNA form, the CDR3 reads TGTGCCAGCAGTGCGAGACGCGGGACTAGCGGGAGGGGTGGCGCAGATACGCAGTATTTT. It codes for CASSARRGTSGRGGADTQYF.

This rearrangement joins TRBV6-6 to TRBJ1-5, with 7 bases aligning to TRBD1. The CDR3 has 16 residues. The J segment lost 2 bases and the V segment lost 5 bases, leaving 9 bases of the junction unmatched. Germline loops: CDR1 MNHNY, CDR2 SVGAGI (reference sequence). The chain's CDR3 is CASSGGTAVGNQPQHF. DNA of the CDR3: TGTGCCAGCAGTGGCGGGACAGCGGTAGGCAATCAGCCCCAGCATTTT.

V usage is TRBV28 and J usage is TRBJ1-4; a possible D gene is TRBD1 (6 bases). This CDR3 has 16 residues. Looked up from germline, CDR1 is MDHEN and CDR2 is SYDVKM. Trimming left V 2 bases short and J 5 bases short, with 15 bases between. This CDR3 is CASSLAGQTLNEKLFF. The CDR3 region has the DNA TGTGCCAGCAGTTTAGCTGGACAGACCTTAAATGAAAAACTGTTTTTT.

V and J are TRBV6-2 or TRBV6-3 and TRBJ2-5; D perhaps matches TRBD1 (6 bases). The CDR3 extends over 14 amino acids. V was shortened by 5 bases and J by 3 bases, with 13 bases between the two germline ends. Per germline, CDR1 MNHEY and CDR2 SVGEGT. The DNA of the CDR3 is TGTGCCAGCAGTCGTACAGGGTGGGAAGAGACCCAGTACTTC. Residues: CASSRTGWEETQYF.

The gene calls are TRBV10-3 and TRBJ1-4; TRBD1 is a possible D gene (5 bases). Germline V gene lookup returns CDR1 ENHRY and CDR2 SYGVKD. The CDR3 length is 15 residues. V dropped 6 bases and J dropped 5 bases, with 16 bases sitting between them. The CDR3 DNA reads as TGTGCCATCAGGCCAGATGGTCCAGGGAATGAAAAACTGTTTTTT. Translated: CAIRPDGPGNEKLFF.

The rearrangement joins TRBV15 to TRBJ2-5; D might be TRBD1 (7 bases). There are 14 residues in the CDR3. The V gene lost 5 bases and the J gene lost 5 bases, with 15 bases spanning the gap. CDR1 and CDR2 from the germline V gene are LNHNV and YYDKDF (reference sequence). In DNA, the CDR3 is TGTGCCACCAGCCCCCCAGGGGGGCGGGAGACCCAGTACTTC. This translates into CATSPPGGRETQYF.

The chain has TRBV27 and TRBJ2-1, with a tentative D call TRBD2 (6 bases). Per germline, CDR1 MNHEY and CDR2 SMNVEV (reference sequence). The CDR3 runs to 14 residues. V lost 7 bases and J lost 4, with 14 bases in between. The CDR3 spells CASTTGLMYNEQFF. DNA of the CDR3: TGTGCCAGCACAACGGGACTTATGTACAATGAGCAGTTCTTC.